Below, 16 T cell receptor beta chains from the same sample are listed, as sequenced in a study of tissue T cells after allogeneic stem cell transplantation. Profiling relied on immunoSEQ multiplex PCR, and the TCRdb table lists in-frame clones only, not all of them. Here the sample spans tens of thousands of clones, around 63% being singletons. The specimen was blood. Receptors were obtained from a female BALB/c mouse in good health. The strain's MHC haplotype is H2-d.

Comment on this clone: Each gene name is a mouse one. The CDR3 DNA, read in part, is TGTGCCTGGGTCCGGGACACCTATGCTGAGCAGTTC. Translating gives CAWVRDTYAEQF. The CDR3, in full, reads CAWVRDTYAEQFF. The chain uses TRBV31 and TRBJ2-1; tentatively, D is TRBD1 (6 bases). The CDR3 goes on 1 residue after the read ends, and that part is filled in from the germline J gene. Trimming removed 5 bases at V and 3 bases at J, with 11 bases between. From germline, CDR1 is GKSSPN and CDR2 SITVG. The CDR3 is made up of 13 amino acids.

About this clone itself: The listed genes are named as in mouse. The observed sequence ends 1 residue before the CDR3 terminus, with the missing tail filled in from the germline J gene. The chain has TRBV5 and TRBJ2-7, with 8 bases aligning to TRBD1. Germline V CDR1 and CDR2: LGHNA, YNLKQL (reference sequence). The CDR3 extends over 14 amino acids. With 1 base clipped from V and 3 bases from J, the junction kept 2 bases outside the gene matches. The chain's CDR3 is CASSQGQGSYEQYF. The sequenced part of the CDR3 DNA is TGTGCCAGCAGCCAAGGACAGGGGAGCTATGAACAGTAC.

The table lists this clone with a few counts. Mouse gene names and germline throughout. Coverage ceases 1 residue before the CDR3 finishes, and the germline J gene fills in the end. The V and J genes are TRBV3 and TRBJ1-5; D gene ambiguous. The CDR3 contains 14 residues. Germline CDR1 is SNHLY and CDR2 is FYNGKV (reference sequence). V dropped 5 bases and J dropped 0 bases, with 8 bases sitting between them. The CDR3 spells CASSPGNNNQAPLF. The sequenced part of the CDR3 DNA is TGTGCCAGCAGCCCCGGGAATAACAACCAGGCTCCGCTT.

Turning to this clone: The gene names given are mouse names. From the germline J gene comes the end of the CDR3, since the read stops 1 residue before it. J is TRBJ1-2 and V is TRBV31; tentative D call: TRBD1 (5 bases). This CDR3 has 14 residues. Germline V gives CDR1 GKSSPN, CDR2 SITVG. Trimming stripped 0 bases from V and 3 bases from J, with 11 bases between. This CDR3 reads CAWSLTQGDSDYTF. CDR3 DNA, as far as it was read: TGTGCCTGGAGTCTAACGCAGGGAGACTCCGACTACACC. Looking up the rest from reference TRBV31 and TRBJ1-2 gives the full variable domain: AQTIHQWPVAEIKAVGSPLSLGCTIKGKSSPNLYWYWQATGGTLQQLFYSITVGQVESVVQLNLSASRPKDDQFILSTEKLLLSHSGFYLCAWSLTQGDSDYTFGSGTRLLVI.

This clone appeared a few times. All gene names here are mouse names. The CDR3 end lies 1 residue beyond the end of the read and is filled in from the germline J gene. The chain employs TRBV4 and TRBJ1-3; tentatively, D is TRBD1 (5 bases). This CDR3 is 14 amino acids long. CDR1 is LGHDT, CDR2 YNNKQL, per germline (reference sequence). Between the trimmed V and J ends, which lost 3 bases and 4 bases, there was a span of 10 bases. CDR3 bases read: TGTGCCAGCAGCTACCCAGGGAGGGGAAATACGCTCTAT. This gives the protein CASSYPGRGNTLY. The CDR3 in full is CASSYPGRGNTLYF.

The sample holds one count of this clone. Genes and germline are mouse. The read terminates 1 residue ahead of where the CDR3 ends, so the germline J gene completes it. The rearrangement uses TRBV13-2 and TRBJ1-2, with 8 positions matching TRBD1. The CDR3 is 14 amino acids. With V trimmed by 2 bases and J by 0 bases, 0 bases remained unmatched. The germline CDR1 and CDR2 sequences are NNHNN and SYGAGS (reference sequence). The CDR3 loop is CASGEDRANSDYTF. CDR3 bases read: TGTGCCAGCGGTGAGGACAGGGCAAACTCCGACTACACC.

This clone was seen once. The germline and genes are mouse ones. Read data end 1 residue before the CDR3 end; the end is taken from the germline J gene. The rearrangement joins TRBV3 to TRBJ2-1; D gene unclear. The CDR3 loop spans 16 amino acids. With 1 base removed from V and 0 bases from J, the gap between germline ends came to 10 bases. The germline V gene has CDR1 SNHLY and CDR2 FYNGKV (reference sequence). CDR3 loop: CASSLEQTYNYAEQFF. The sequenced part of the CDR3 DNA is TGTGCCAGCAGCTTAGAGCAAACATATAACTATGCTGAGCAGTTC.

With regard to this clone: Gene names are mouse gene names. The read comes to an end 1 residue before the CDR3 does, leaving the germline J gene to fill in the end. This chain uses TRBV19 with TRBJ2-5, with D perhaps TRBD2 (5 bases). V shed 1 base and J shed 2 bases, with 8 bases lying between them. The length of the CDR3 is 14 residues. CDR1 is FNHDT, CDR2 SITEND, per germline (reference sequence). The CDR3 loop is CASSIMGFQDTQYF. The covered CDR3 bases are TGTGCCAGCAGTATAATGGGGTTCCAAGACACCCAGTAC.

Concerning this clone: Mouse germline and gene names are used. The read comes to an end 1 residue before the CDR3 does, leaving the germline J gene to fill in the end. The chain is built from TRBV31 and TRBJ1-2; 8 nucleotides line up with TRBD1. Germline CDR1 reads GKSSPN; CDR2 reads SITVG. V lost 1 base to trimming and J lost 3 bases; unmatched junction nucleotides: 4. The CDR3 sequence is 14 residues long. CDR3 DNA (partial): TGTGCCTGGAGTCCAGGGGGCGGGGACTCCGACTACACC. This gives the protein CAWSPGGGDSDYT. The whole CDR3 reads CAWSPGGGDSDYTF.

As concerns this clone: Genes and germline come from the mouse. The read finishes 1 residue shy of the CDR3 end, and the germline J gene is used to complete it. V is TRBV4 and J is TRBJ1-4; TRBD1 might be the D (5 bases). Trimming shortened V by 5 bases and J by 0 bases, and 7 bases separated the two germline ends. CDR1 is LGHDT, CDR2 YNNKQL, per germline (reference sequence). The length of the CDR3 is 14 residues. CDR3: CASSPTVSNERLFF. The covered CDR3 bases are TGTGCCAGCAGCCCGACAGTTTCCAACGAAAGATTATTT.

Concerning this clone itself: Gene names and germline match the mouse. The sequenced fragment ends 1 residue before the CDR3 boundary, so the rest is inferred from the germline J gene. The chain recombines TRBV2 with TRBJ2-1; 7 positions agree with TRBD1. J lost 2 bases, V lost 2 bases, and 3 bases had no gene match. The CDR3 is 15 amino acids. Germline loops: CDR1 LGHNA, CDR2 YSYQKL. This CDR3 is CASSQTGTDYAEQFF. The sequenced CDR3 bases are TGTGCCAGCAGCCAAACCGGGACAGACTATGCTGAGCAGTTC.

For this clone: Mouse germline and gene names are used. The read falls 1 residue short of the CDR3 end, and the missing part is taken from the germline J gene. Other DNA sequences of this sample code for an identical CDR3. This chain joins TRBV4 and TRBJ2-7, with 7 bases matching TRBD2. The V and J ends lost 4 bases and 7 bases, in that order; junction bases with no gene match: 7. The CDR3 is 13 amino acids. Germline loops: CDR1 LGHDT, CDR2 YNNKQL (reference sequence). CDR3 loop: CASSLDWDGEQYF. The covered CDR3 bases are TGTGCCAGCAGCTTAGACTGGGATGGGGAACAGTAC.

Regarding this clone: Mouse gene names and germline throughout. The read halts 1 residue ahead of the CDR3 end, with the missing end drawn from the germline J gene. The J gene is TRBJ2-7, the V gene TRBV31; 8 nucleotides align to TRBD2. The V segment lost 3 bases and the J segment 5 bases; nucleotides outside the gene matches: 6. Germline V gives CDR1 GKSSPN, CDR2 SITVG. There are 13 residues in the CDR3. The covered CDR3 bases are TGTGCCTGGAGACTGGGGGTAGGGGATGAACAGTAC. Protein: CAWRLGVGDEQY. The full CDR3 protein reads CAWRLGVGDEQYF.

As for this clone: The listed genes are named as in mouse. CDR3 DNA, as far as it was read: TGTGCCAGCAGCCCAGACCTGGGGGGGCGAGAACAGTAC. Its translation: CASSPDLGGREQY. From start to end, the CDR3 is CASSPDLGGREQYF. The rearrangement uses TRBV5 and TRBJ2-7; 10 bases are a match to TRBD2. The read ends 1 residue early relative to the CDR3; the germline J gene fills the gap. V dropped 4 bases and J dropped 7; count of bases not matched to a gene: 7. The CDR3 is 14 amino acids. The V gene's germline CDR1 is LGHNA and CDR2 YNLKQL (reference sequence).

On this clone itself: The genes are named according to mouse. The read is 1 residue too short to cover the CDR3 end, so that end is filled in from the germline J gene. The rearrangement uses TRBV5 and TRBJ2-2; 7 nucleotides agree with TRBD1. Trimming at V came to 2 bases and at J to 2 bases, leaving 2 bases not matched to a gene. CDR1 and CDR2 (germline): LGHNA, YNLKQL (reference sequence). The CDR3 runs 15 residues. CDR3 sequence: CASSQPTGNTGQLYF. Partial CDR3 DNA: TGTGCCAGCAGCCAACCGACAGGGAACACCGGGCAGCTCTAC.

Points on this clone: Gene names are mouse gene names. The sequenced fragment ends 1 residue before the CDR3 boundary, so the rest is inferred from the germline J gene. This chain uses TRBV13-2 with TRBJ2-7; 8 bases map to TRBD1. CDR3 size: 13 residues. In germline, CDR1 is NNHNN, CDR2 SYGAGS (reference sequence). The ends lost 7 bases at V and 6 bases at J; junction bases unmatched: 9. This CDR3 reads CASSAGGSSEQYF. The CDR3 bases that were read are TGTGCCAGCAGTGCAGGGGGCTCGAGTGAACAGTAC.